A single sample gave rise to the 11 T cell receptor beta chains below, sequenced in a study of breast tumors, draining lymph nodes, adjacent tissues. Using its own MiXCR run on the multiplex PCR reads, TCRdb lists one record per CDR3 protein. Of about 35,000 distinct CDR3 sequences in the sample, 35% to 45% were seen once. Sequencing was performed on breast tumor tissue. The receptors were sampled from a female donor with breast cancer. Some clones in this sample may be carry-over from other donors' samples.

The V and J genes are TRBV5-4 and TRBJ2-5; unclear D gene. Germline CDR1 reads SGHNT; CDR2 reads YYREEE (reference sequence). The V end was cut by 6 bases, the J end by 0 bases, with 15 bases between. The CDR3 covers 15 residues. CDR3 residues: CASNQGSTNQETQYF. The DNA for the CDR3 is TGTGCCAGCAATCAAGGTAGTACAAACCAAGAGACCCAGTACTTC.

On this clonotype: A much more abundant neighbour one base away suggests this may be a read error. The V and J genes are TRBV18 and TRBJ2-5; a weak D match, TRBD1 (5 bases). Germline loops: CDR1 KGHSH, CDR2 LQKENI. The CDR3 has 13 amino acids. V dropped 0 bases and J dropped 7 bases, with 9 bases sitting between them. CDR3 nucleotides: TGTGCCAGCTCACCACCTAGCACAGGGACCCAGTACTTC. Residues: CASSPPSTGTQYF.

The rearrangement links TRBV7-2 to TRBJ2-1, with 7 bases that match TRBD2. The CDR3 covers 15 residues. Germline CDR1 reads SGHTA; CDR2 reads FQGNSA. The ends lost 5 bases at V and 2 bases at J; junction bases unmatched: 6. The CDR3 here is CASSPGGPAYNEQFF. The CDR3 DNA follows: TGTGCCAGCAGCCCGGGGGGTCCGGCCTACAATGAGCAGTTCTTC.

This clonotype has ten or more counts. The chain combines TRBV20-1 with TRBJ2-3; 12 positions agree with TRBD1. There are 17 residues in the CDR3. Germline V gene sequence: CDR1 DFQATT, CDR2 SNEGSKA (reference sequence). V shed 1 base and J 4 bases; nucleotides not matched to a gene: 9. CDR3 region: CSARALRDRGRPDTQYF. The CDR3 DNA is TGCAGTGCTAGAGCTCTCCGGGACAGGGGGCGGCCAGATACGCAGTATTTT.

The genes are TRBV5-6 and TRBJ1-3; TRBD1 matches 7 bases. Losses at the gene ends were 4 bases for V and 5 bases for J; bases not matched to a gene: 9. The CDR3 runs to 15 residues. Germline CDR1 and CDR2: SGHDT and YYEEEE. CDR3 sequence: CASSPRDSRRNTIYF. CDR3 DNA sequence: TGTGCCAGCAGCCCCCGGGACAGTCGAAGAAACACCATATATTTT.

V and J are TRBV14 and TRBJ2-2, with 7 positions matching TRBD1. Germline V gene sequence: CDR1 SGHDN, CDR2 FVKESK. This CDR3 is built from 16 residues. Trimming cost V 5 bases and J 2 bases; bases outside gene matches: 8. The chain's CDR3 is CASSEYRGHNTGELFF. The CDR3 DNA is TGTGCCAGCAGCGAATACAGGGGCCATAACACCGGGGAGCTGTTTTTT.

The gene calls are TRBV2 and TRBJ1-3; 7 bases match TRBD1. The V gene end was trimmed by 6 bases and the J gene end by 0 bases; junction bases not matched to a gene: 11. CDR1 is SNHLY and CDR2 is FYNNEI in the germline V gene. The CDR3 totals 17 residues. The CDR3 is CASRHTGTADSGNTIYF. The CDR3 nucleotides read TGTGCCAGCAGACACACCGGGACAGCAGACTCTGGAAACACCATATATTTT.

This clonotype was counted ten times or more. This chain uses TRBV29-1 with TRBJ2-3, with D hard to call. Trimming stripped 3 bases from V and 6 bases from J, with 13 bases between. CDR1 is SQVTM and CDR2 is ANQGSEA in the germline V gene. The CDR3 runs 13 residues. CDR3 sequence: CSVESSTLDTQYF. CDR3 bases: TGCAGCGTTGAGAGTTCGACATTGGATACGCAGTATTTT.

This rearrangement joins TRBV4-1 to TRBJ2-1; TRBD1 might be the D (5 bases). CDR3 size: 16 residues. Germline CDR1 MGHRA, CDR2 YSYEKL. Trimming took 4 bases from V and 1 from J, leaving 14 bases between them. The CDR3 loop reads CASSLNDRRSYNEQFF. CDR3 nucleotide sequence: TGCGCCAGCAGCCTTAACGACAGAAGGTCCTACAATGAGCAGTTCTTC.

By share of the sample, this clonotype is medium-sized. The chain links TRBV24-1 to TRBJ2-5; 7 bases agree with TRBD2. J lost 7 bases, V lost 5 bases, and 9 bases had no gene match. The CDR3 length is 14 residues. Germline V lookup: CDR1 KGHDR, CDR2 SFDVKD. The CDR3, as DNA: TGTGCCACCAGTGGGGACGGGAGGTGGGGGACCCAGTACTTC. Amino acids: CATSGDGRWGTQYF.

This clonotype was detected ten times or more. CDR3 bases: TGCGCCAGCAGCCACCAACAGGGTGAGCACTATGGCTACACCTTC. It yields the protein CASSHQQGEHYGYTF. The chain links TRBV4-1 to TRBJ1-2; D may be TRBD1 (6 bases). The CDR3 sequence is 15 residues long. CDR1 is MGHRA, CDR2 YSYEKL, per germline. V was clipped by 3 bases and J by 3 bases, with 14 bases between them.